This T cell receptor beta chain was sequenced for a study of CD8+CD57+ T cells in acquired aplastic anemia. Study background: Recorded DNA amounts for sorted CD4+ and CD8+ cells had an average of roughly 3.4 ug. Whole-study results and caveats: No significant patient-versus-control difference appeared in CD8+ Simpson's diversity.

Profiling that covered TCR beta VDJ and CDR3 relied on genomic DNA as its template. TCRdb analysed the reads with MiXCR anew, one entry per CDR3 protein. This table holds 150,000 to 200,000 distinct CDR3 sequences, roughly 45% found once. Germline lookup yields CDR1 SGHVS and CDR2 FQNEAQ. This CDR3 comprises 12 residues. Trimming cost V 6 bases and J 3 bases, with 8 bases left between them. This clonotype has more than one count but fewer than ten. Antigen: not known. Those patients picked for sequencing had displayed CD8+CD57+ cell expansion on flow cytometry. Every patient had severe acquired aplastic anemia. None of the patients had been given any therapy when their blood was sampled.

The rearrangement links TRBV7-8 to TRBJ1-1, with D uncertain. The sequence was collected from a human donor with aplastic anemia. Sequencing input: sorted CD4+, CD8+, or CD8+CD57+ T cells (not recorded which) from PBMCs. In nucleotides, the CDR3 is TGTGCCAGCAGTCCCCTAGACACTGAAGCTTTCTTT. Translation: CASSPLDTEAFF.